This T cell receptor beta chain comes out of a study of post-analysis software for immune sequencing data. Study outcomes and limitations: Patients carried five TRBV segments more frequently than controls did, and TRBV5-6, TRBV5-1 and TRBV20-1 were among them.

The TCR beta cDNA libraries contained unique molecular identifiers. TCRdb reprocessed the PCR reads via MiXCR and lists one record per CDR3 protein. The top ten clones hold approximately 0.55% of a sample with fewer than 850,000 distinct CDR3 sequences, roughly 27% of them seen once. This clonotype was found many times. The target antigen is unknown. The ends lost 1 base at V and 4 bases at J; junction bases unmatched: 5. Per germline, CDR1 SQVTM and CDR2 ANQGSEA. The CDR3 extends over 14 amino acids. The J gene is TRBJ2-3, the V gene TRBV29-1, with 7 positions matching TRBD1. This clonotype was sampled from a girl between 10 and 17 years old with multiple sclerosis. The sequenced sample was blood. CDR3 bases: TGCAGCGTTGAAGGTGGGGACAGTGCAGATACGCAGTATTTT. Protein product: CSVEGGDSADTQYF.